A selection of T cell receptor beta chains follows, all from one sample in a study of CD8 T cells in ankylosing spondylitis. Via MiXCR, TCRdb re-called the 5' RACE reads, giving one row per CDR3 protein. The sample comprises some 150,000 distinct CDR3 sequences, approximately 44% of which are singletons, and 13% to 15% rests with the top ten. The sequenced material came from synovial fluid, either unsorted or a sorted T cell fraction (not recorded which). The receptors here all came from a male donor with ankylosing spondylitis. Both conserved end residues are part of each CDR3. A D gene is named only where the DNA matches it firmly. Clone size is stated in some rows and not others, as once, few, many or a class when expanded.

j_call clone_size v_call d_call cdr3_nt cdr3_aa
TRBJ1-5 few TRBV15 . TGTGCCACCAGCGAAGACGGGGGGGCGAGCCAGCCCCAGCATTTT CATSEDGGASQPQHF
TRBJ1-2 . TRBV2 . TGTGCCAGCAGTGGCACGCGGTCCGATGGCTACACCTTC CASSGTRSDGYTF
TRBJ2-5 few TRBV27 . TGTGCCAGCAGGACCCCCCGTGAGGGAGAGACCCAGTACTTC CASRTPREGETQYF
TRBJ2-1 . TRBV20-1 TRBD1 TGCAGTGCTAGCGACGGGACAGATTACAATGAGCAGTTCTTC CSASDGTDYNEQFF
TRBJ2-7 . TRBV7-8 TRBD1 TGTGCCAGCAGCTCCCCAAGGGACAGAACCCCCTACGAGCAGTACTTC CASSSPRDRTPYEQYF
TRBJ2-2 . TRBV3-1 TRBD2 TGTGCCAGCAGCCAGAGATTAGCGGGGGTTACGGCCGGGGAGCTGTTTTTT CASSQRLAGVTAGELFF
TRBJ2-1 few TRBV12-3/TRBV12-4 . TGTGCCAGCAGTGTCGTGGTTTGGCCCCTGAACTACAATGAGCAGTTCTTC CASSVVVWPLNYNEQFF
TRBJ2-7 many TRBV28 TRBD2 TGTGCCAGCAGTTTAGCGGGGGGCCTATTAGCCTCCTACGAGCAGTACTTC CASSLAGGLLASYEQYF
TRBJ2-4 few TRBV7-9 TRBD2 TGTGCCAGCGCTTCCGACCCGGGGGGAGACATTCAGTACTTC CASASDPGGDIQYF
TRBJ2-7 many TRBV7-9 . TGTGCCAGCAGCCCCACGACAGAGGCGTCCTACGAGCAGTACTTC CASSPTTEASYEQYF
TRBJ1-5 . TRBV5-6 . TGTGCCAGCAGCTTTCGGGGGGTCACTCAGCCCCAGCATTTT CASSFRGVTQPQHF
TRBJ2-5 many TRBV6-2/TRBV6-3 TRBD2 TGTGCCAGCAGTTACGGGGGGGGGCAAGAGACCCAGTACTTC CASSYGGGQETQYF
TRBJ2-5 . TRBV30 . TGTGCCTGGAGTGGAGATAACGGGTGGGAGACCCAGTACTTC CAWSGDNGWETQYF
TRBJ1-2 . TRBV28 TRBD1 TGTGCCAGCACCGACGGGACAGGGGGCCACTATGGCTACACCTTC CASTDGTGGHYGYTF
TRBJ2-2 few TRBV29-1 TRBD1 TGCAGCGTTGAAATGAGGGGGACAGGGAACACCGGGGAGCTGTTTTTT CSVEMRGTGNTGELFF
TRBJ2-3 . TRBV4-3 TRBD1 TGCGCCAGCAGCCAAGATGACAGGGGGCATATTACAGATACGCAGTATTTT CASSQDDRGHITDTQYF
TRBJ2-7 . TRBV19 . TGTGCCAGTAGTATAGGCGGGGCCAGCTACGAGCAGTACTTC CASSIGGASYEQYF
TRBJ2-1 . TRBV5-6 TRBD1 TGTGCCAGCAGCCGACGACAGGGTAAGGTGAGGGTCTCCTACAATGAGCAGTTCTTC CASSRRQGKVRVSYNEQFF
TRBJ2-7 . TRBV14 . TGTGCCAGCAGCCAAGAAGGCTACGAGCAGTACTTC CASSQEGYEQYF
TRBJ2-3 . TRBV5-1 . TGCGCCAGCAGCTTCAGGAGGGGGAAGTCAGATACGCAGTATTTT CASSFRRGKSDTQYF
TRBJ2-7 . TRBV4-2 . TGTGCCAGCAGCCAAGAGTCAGGGAACGGGGACGAGCAGTACTTC CASSQESGNGDEQYF
TRBJ2-1 . TRBV4-1 . TGCGCCAGCAGCCATTGGGACCGGGACAATGAGCAGTTCTTC CASSHWDRDNEQFF
TRBJ1-1 few TRBV5-6 . TGTGCCAGCAGCTTGGAAGCTATTAGGGTCCCGAACACTGAAGCTTTCTTT CASSLEAIRVPNTEAFF
TRBJ2-1 . TRBV27 TRBD2 TGTGCCAGCAGAGCACTAGCGGGAGGGTACAATGAGCAGTTCTTC CASRALAGGYNEQFF
TRBJ2-3 . TRBV2 TRBD1 TGTGCCAGCACCCGGGTGAGGGGGCCTCGGAGTACGCAGTATTTT CASTRVRGPRSTQYF
TRBJ1-2 once TRBV12-3/TRBV12-4 . TGTGCCAGCAGTTTCGGGGGGCACGGCTACACCTTC CASSFGGHGYTF
TRBJ2-1 . TRBV15 . TGTGCCACCAGCAGAGATCCGCAGAGCTACAATGAGCAGTTCTTC CATSRDPQSYNEQFF
TRBJ2-2 . TRBV27 . TGTGCCAGCAGAGGGACACTCGAACGGGAGCTGTTTTTT CASRGTLERELFF
TRBJ2-5 many TRBV5-6 . TGTGCCAGCAGCCTCGCCCGGGACAAGCAAGAGACCCAGTACTTC CASSLARDKQETQYF
TRBJ2-7 . TRBV20-1 TRBD2 TGCAGTGCTAGAGATAGGCATCTAGCGGGCGACTCCTACGAGCAGTACTTC CSARDRHLAGDSYEQYF
TRBJ2-1 few TRBV6-1 . TGTGCCAGCACTCCTGCCACCTACAATGAGCAGTTCTTC CASTPATYNEQFF
TRBJ2-1 . TRBV28 TRBD2 TGTGCCAGCAGAAATATTCAACTAGCGGCCTACAATGAGCAGTTCTTC CASRNIQLAAYNEQFF
TRBJ1-1 . TRBV15 . TGTGCCACCAGCAGAGGCGACAGCGAAGCTTTCTTT CATSRGDSEAFF
TRBJ2-2 . TRBV7-3 . TGTGCCAGCAGCTTCCCGGGCTGGGCCGGGGAGCTGTTTTTT CASSFPGWAGELFF